One sample yielded the 30 T cell receptor beta chains listed below, sequenced in a study of T cells in Graves' hyperthyroidism and ophthalmopathy. It was RNA transcripts that yielded the amplified TCR beta CDR3 regions. Using the HTBI primer set, a first-round RT-PCR was run on the TCR CDR3. One entry per CDR3 protein, called by TCRdb with MiXCR from the multiplex PCR reads. The sample yields over 500,000 distinct CDR3 sequences, 12% to 15% seen once. The sequencing input was blood. These receptors were obtained from a woman aged 40 to 50 with Graves' hyperthyroidism.

J is TRBJ1-1 and V is TRBV9; D gene unclear. The germline V gene has CDR1 SGDLS and CDR2 YYNGEE. Trimming removed 0 bases from V and 1 base from J, with 13 bases in between. The length of the CDR3 is 16 residues. The CDR3 here is CASSVEGGIENTEAFF. CDR3 DNA: TGTGCCAGCAGCGTAGAGGGTGGTATCGAGAACACTGAAGCTTTCTTT. The variable domain in full, with the rest retrieved from reference TRBV9 and TRBJ1-1, is DSGVTQTPKHLITATGQRVTLRCSPRSGDLSVYWYQQSLDQGLQFLIQYYNGEERAKGNILERFSAQQFPDLHSELNLSSLELGDSALYFCASSVEGGIENTEAFFGQGTRLTVV.

Of note for this clonotype: An end of the junction differs from the germline gene, which may be a read error. The CDR3 sequence is CANSLSFTGPSYNSPLHF. The DNA of the CDR3 is TGTGCCAACAGTTTGTCGTTCACAGGGCCTTCCTATAATTCACCCCTCCACTTT. The gene calls are TRBV27 and TRBJ1-6, with a weak D call TRBD1 (6 bases). CDR3 length equals 18 residues. Germline CDR1 is MNHEY and CDR2 is SMNVEV (reference sequence).

This clonotype was picked up many times. The J gene is TRBJ2-1, the V gene TRBV5-1, with 8 bases lining up with TRBD2. The ends lost 0 bases at V and 1 base at J; junction bases unmatched: 12. The CDR3 has 19 amino acids. CDR1 SGHRS and CDR2 YFSETQ come from the germline V gene. CDR3 sequence (DNA): TGCGCCAGCAGCTTGGCCTTAGTAGTGCGGGAGGTTTCCTACAATGAGCAGTTCTTC. This encodes CASSLALVVREVSYNEQFF.

The chain carries TRBV6-2 or TRBV6-3 and TRBJ1-1; maybe TRBD1 (6 bases). V dropped 6 bases and J dropped 0 bases, with 14 bases sitting between them. Germline V lookup: CDR1 MNHEY, CDR2 SVGEGT. This CDR3 comprises 15 residues. CDR3 in DNA: TGTGCCAGCAGCCCCTCCGGACAGATGAACACTGAAGCTTTCTTT. Protein: CASSPSGQMNTEAFF.

This clonotype was seen a handful of times. V gene TRBV6-6 combines with J gene TRBJ1-5; a weak D match, TRBD1 (5 bases). Germline lookup yields CDR1 MNHNY and CDR2 SVGAGI (reference sequence). The CDR3 is 16 amino acids. V dropped 2 bases and J dropped 4 bases, with 15 bases sitting between them. This CDR3 reads CASSYPPGHRNQPQHF. CDR3 coding DNA: TGTGCCAGCAGTTACCCACCCGGACACCGGAATCAGCCCCAGCATTTT.

This clonotype was counted at least ten times. This chain joins TRBV20-1 and TRBJ2-7; TRBD1 aligns across 7 bases. The CDR3 runs to 15 residues. The V segment lost 0 bases and the J segment 4 bases; nucleotides outside the gene matches: 9. Looked up from germline, CDR1 is DFQATT and CDR2 is SNEGSKA (reference sequence). The DNA of the CDR3 is TGCAGTGCTAGAGACAGGACAGGTCCGGGGTACGAGCAGTACTTC. Protein product: CSARDRTGPGYEQYF.

Ten or more counts support this clonotype. The CDR3 reads CSATGIERTGPLPDTQYF. CDR3 nucleotide sequence: TGCAGTGCTACGGGAATCGAGCGGACAGGTCCCTTGCCAGATACGCAGTATTTT. The chain employs TRBV20-1 and TRBJ2-3; TRBD1 aligns across 7 bases. The J segment lost 4 bases and the V segment lost 4 bases, leaving 20 bases of the junction unmatched. The length of the CDR3 is 18 residues. Germline V gene lookup returns CDR1 DFQATT and CDR2 SNEGSKA (reference sequence).

CDR3 amino acids: CASSLDRGVRSPLHF. The CDR3 coding sequence is TGTGCCAGCAGCTTAGATCGGGGCGTGAGGTCACCCCTCCACTTT. The V call is TRBV7-2, the J call TRBJ1-6; possible D gene TRBD1, 5 bases. The CDR3 runs to 15 residues. V was cut by 1 base and J by 10 bases, with 14 bases left in between. CDR1 and CDR2 (germline): SGHTA, FQGNSA.

The rearrangement links TRBV27 to TRBJ2-7, with 12 bases aligning to TRBD1. With 4 bases clipped from V and 4 bases from J, the junction kept 8 bases outside the gene matches. The CDR3 is 16 amino acids. The germline V gene encodes CDR1 MNHEY and CDR2 SMNVEV (reference sequence). The CDR3 is CASSYPGTGGVYEQYF. As DNA, the CDR3 is TGTGCCAGCAGTTACCCCGGGACAGGGGGCGTGTACGAGCAGTACTTC.

This clonotype has ten or more counts. The chain couples TRBV30 to TRBJ2-1; 11 bases map to TRBD2. The CDR3 is 14 residues long. The trim removed 3 bases at V and 10 bases at J, leaving 8 bases unmatched. CDR1 and CDR2 (germline): GTSNPN, SVGIG (reference sequence). CDR3 loop: CAWRAGTSGREQFF. CDR3 in DNA: TGTGCCTGGAGAGCCGGGACTAGCGGTCGGGAGCAGTTCTTC.

The chain has TRBV5-1 and TRBJ2-7; D is possibly TRBD2 (5 bases). Trimming removed 4 bases at V and 0 bases at J, with 14 bases between. CDR3 length equals 15 residues. Germline loops: CDR1 SGHRS, CDR2 YFSETQ. Here the CDR3 DNA reads TGCGCCAGCAGCGGATGGACGGGAAACTCCTACGAGCAGTACTTC. Translating gives CASSGWTGNSYEQYF.

This clonotype occurred many times. The chain carries TRBV12-3 or TRBV12-4 and TRBJ1-4; 8 bases are shared with TRBD1. V trimming: 4 bases; J trimming: 5 bases; junction bases outside the gene matches: 6. The CDR3 loop spans 15 amino acids. CDR3 protein: CASSWGQAGNEKLFF. CDR3 nucleotide sequence: TGTGCCAGCAGTTGGGGACAGGCCGGAAATGAAAAACTGTTTTTT.

Comments on this clonotype: This CDR3 is missing its conserved last phenylalanine or tryptophan, likely due to a read error. The V gene is TRBV5-1, the J gene TRBJ2-2; TRBD1 is a possible D gene (5 bases). Per germline, CDR1 SGHRS and CDR2 YFSETQ. The CDR3 consists of 14 residues. The V end lost 3 bases, the J end lost 3 bases, and 9 bases lay between the germline ends. CDR3 in DNA: TGCGCCAGCAGCTCCCAGGGTGACACCGGGGAGCTGTTTTGT. Encoded protein: CASSSQGDTGELFC.

The V gene is TRBV2, the J gene TRBJ2-1, with 10 bases that match TRBD2. The CDR3 has 16 residues. Germline V gene data show CDR1 as SNHLY and CDR2 as FYNNEI. The trim removed 4 bases at V and 5 bases at J, leaving 8 bases unmatched. CDR3 bases: TGTGCCAGCAGTGTGGGGCTAGCGGGAGTGAACAATGAGCAGTTCTTC. Translating gives CASSVGLAGVNNEQFF.

This clonotype turned up a few times. The CDR3 DNA sequence: TGTGCCAGCATAGAAGATAACACCGGGGAGCTGTTTTTT. Its translation is CASIEDNTGELFF. This chain uses TRBV6-1 with TRBJ2-2, with D unclear. The CDR3 length is 13 residues. Germline V gene data show CDR1 as MNHNS and CDR2 as SASEGT. V dropped 7 bases and J dropped 2 bases, with 8 bases sitting between them.

This clonotype was seen a handful of times. This chain uses TRBV7-9 with TRBJ1-5; D is uncertain. From germline, CDR1 is SEHNR and CDR2 FQNEAQ (reference sequence). CDR3 length: 13 residues. V was shortened by 5 bases and J by 5 bases, with 10 bases between the two germline ends. The CDR3 sequence: CASSKGYYQPQHF. The DNA of the CDR3 is TGTGCCAGCAGCAAAGGGTATTATCAGCCCCAGCATTTT.

This clonotype was counted many times. The V call is TRBV20-1, the J call TRBJ1-2; D is possibly TRBD1 (5 bases). The CDR3 spans 12 residues. The germline V gene encodes CDR1 DFQATT and CDR2 SNEGSKA (reference sequence). V gave up 8 bases and J gave up 2 bases, with 12 bases separating them. The CDR3 bases are TGCAGTTCCCCCGGACAAAACTATGGCTACACCTTC. Its translation: CSSPGQNYGYTF.

V is TRBV20-1 and J is TRBJ2-6, with TRBD1 matching 8 bases. Germline loops: CDR1 DFQATT, CDR2 SNEGSKA (reference sequence). V lost 5 bases, J lost 3 bases, and 9 bases stayed unmatched. CDR3 length: 16 amino acids. CDR3 amino acids: CSAGKLGQGGANVLTF. The CDR3 DNA reads as TGCAGTGCTGGAAAACTCGGACAGGGTGGGGCCAACGTCCTGACTTTC.

This clonotype has a count of ten or more. The chain is built from TRBV11-1 and TRBJ2-1; weak D call: TRBD1 (6 bases). The CDR3 is made up of 15 amino acids. Between the trimmed V and J ends, which lost 5 bases and 4 bases, there was a span of 15 bases. CDR1 and CDR2 from the germline V gene are SGHAT and FQDESV (reference sequence). The CDR3 DNA reads as TGTGCCAGCAGCGCACAGGGTTATGATTACAATGAGCAGTTCTTC. Translated, it gives CASSAQGYDYNEQFF.

This clonotype was picked up a small number of times. The chain employs TRBV20-1 and TRBJ1-4; unclear D gene. V shed 3 bases and J shed 2 bases, with 10 bases lying between them. Germline-derived CDR1 and CDR2 are DFQATT and SNEGSKA (reference sequence). CDR3 length: 14 residues. CDR3 sequence: CSARSDTTNEKLFF. CDR3 DNA sequence: TGCAGTGCTAGGAGCGACACCACTAATGAAAAACTGTTTTTT.

This clonotype has a count of ten or more. The V and J genes are TRBV5-1 and TRBJ1-4; D is possibly TRBD1 (6 bases). V gave up 3 bases and J gave up 0 bases, with 9 bases separating them. The CDR3 totals 15 residues. CDR1 and CDR2 (germline): SGHRS, YFSETQ. CDR3 nucleotides: TGCGCCAGCAGCTCGGGACAAGCAACTAATGAAAAACTGTTTTTT. Encoded protein: CASSSGQATNEKLFF.

The rearrangement uses TRBV2 and TRBJ2-7; TRBD2 might be the D (6 bases). This CDR3 is built from 16 residues. Germline assignment: CDR1 SNHLY and CDR2 FYNNEI. Deletions cut 3 bases from V and 4 bases from J, with 19 bases between. The CDR3 protein is CASSDGPIGTGYEQYF. The CDR3 DNA follows: TGTGCCAGCAGTGATGGACCTATTGGGACTGGATACGAGCAGTACTTC.

This clonotype has just a few counts. This rearrangement joins TRBV5-5 to TRBJ2-3; 8 bases align to TRBD2. Germline V lookup: CDR1 SGHKS, CDR2 YYEKEE (reference sequence). This CDR3 has 15 residues. J lost 5 bases, V lost 2 bases, and 7 bases had no gene match. CDR3 in DNA: TGTGCCAGCAGCTTCCAAGCGGGAGTTGGAGATACGCAGTATTTT. This translates into CASSFQAGVGDTQYF.

V gene TRBV3-1 combines with J gene TRBJ1-1; TRBD1 matches 8 bases. V gave up 5 bases and J gave up 11 bases; unmatched junction bases: 13. Per the germline V gene, CDR1 is LGHDT and CDR2 is YNNKEL (reference sequence). This CDR3 spans 14 amino acids. CDR3 in DNA: TGTGCCAGCAGCTTCGGGACAGGAGCATCCGCGGCTTTCTTT. It is translated as CASSFGTGASAAFF.

At least ten counts were recorded for this clonotype. The rearrangement links TRBV20-1 to TRBJ1-1; TRBD1 matches at 7 bases. The V gene end was trimmed by 0 bases and the J gene end by 4 bases; junction bases not matched to a gene: 2. The CDR3 has 13 residues. Germline V CDR1 and CDR2: DFQATT, SNEGSKA (reference sequence). CDR3 in DNA: TGCAGTGCTAGAGACAGGGGGGGCACTGAAGCTTTCTTT. This gives the protein CSARDRGGTEAFF.

This clonotype was counted only a few times. V is TRBV5-1 and J is TRBJ2-7, with 7 bases that match TRBD2. From germline, CDR1 is SGHRS and CDR2 YFSETQ. This CDR3 comprises 13 residues. J was trimmed by 5 bases and V by 0 bases; bases with no gene match: 2. CDR3 in DNA: TGCGCCAGCAGCTTGGCCGGGGGGAACGAGCAGTACTTC. It specifies CASSLAGGNEQYF.

This clonotype was counted many times. This sequence joins TRBV7-3 and TRBJ2-2, with TRBD2 identical over 9 bases. V dropped 0 bases and J dropped 7; count of bases not matched to a gene: 3. The germline CDR1 and CDR2 sequences are SGHTA and FQGTGA. The CDR3 has 15 amino acids. The CDR3 DNA is TGTGCCAGCAGCTTAACGGCGGGAGGGGACGGGGAGCTGTTTTTT. Its protein is CASSLTAGGDGELFF.

There are a few counts of this clonotype. A much larger clone differs from this one at a single base, so this may be a read error. J is TRBJ2-7 and V is TRBV7-2, with TRBD1 as a possible D gene (5 bases). The CDR3 runs to 13 residues. The germline gives CDR1 SGHTA, CDR2 FQGNSA. V lost 1 base and J lost 9, with 13 bases in between. The CDR3 nucleotides read TGTGCCAGCAGCTTAGACAGGCTCAACGGGCAGTACTTC. The encoded protein is CASSLDRLNGQYF.

This clonotype was detected many times. V is TRBV5-1 and J is TRBJ2-3; D call uncertain. Germline values: CDR1 SGHRS, CDR2 YFSETQ. The V gene lost 2 bases and the J gene lost 4 bases, with 5 bases spanning the gap. The CDR3 is made up of 12 amino acids. The CDR3, as DNA: TGCGCCAGCAGCTTAACCCCAGATACGCAGTATTTT. It translates to CASSLTPDTQYF.

This clonotype was picked up many times. CDR3 residues: CASSLMGAGTEAFF. CDR3 DNA: TGTGCCAGCAGCTTAATGGGCGCGGGCACTGAAGCTTTCTTT. The gene calls are TRBV7-9 and TRBJ1-1, with D hard to call. V lost 2 bases, J lost 4 bases, and 11 bases lay in between. CDR3 length: 14 amino acids. Germline lookup yields CDR1 SEHNR and CDR2 FQNEAQ (reference sequence).